This T cell receptor beta chain was recorded in a study of T cell repertoires in cytomegalovirus infection. CDR1 is MGHDK, CDR2 SYGVNS, per germline. Trimming cost V 3 bases and J 5 bases; bases outside gene matches: 3. The CDR3 is 13 residues long. Each CDR3 protein gets one entry after TCRdb re-called the reads with MiXCR. This sample carries about 770,000 distinct CDR3 sequences, just under 30% of them seen once, and the ten largest clones take 10% to 15%. As for this clonotype: The target antigen is unknown.

The input for sequencing was cultured CD8+ T cells from PBMCs, taken from culture after CMV antigen stimulation. The gene calls are TRBV25-1 and TRBJ2-5; the match to TRBD2 covers 7 bases. This sequence was found in a human donor in good health (CMV status not recorded). Some clones in this sample may be carry-over from other donors' samples. CDR3 amino acids: CASSDQGGETQYF. In DNA, the CDR3 is TGTGCCAGCAGTGATCAGGGAGGGGAGACCCAGTACTTC.